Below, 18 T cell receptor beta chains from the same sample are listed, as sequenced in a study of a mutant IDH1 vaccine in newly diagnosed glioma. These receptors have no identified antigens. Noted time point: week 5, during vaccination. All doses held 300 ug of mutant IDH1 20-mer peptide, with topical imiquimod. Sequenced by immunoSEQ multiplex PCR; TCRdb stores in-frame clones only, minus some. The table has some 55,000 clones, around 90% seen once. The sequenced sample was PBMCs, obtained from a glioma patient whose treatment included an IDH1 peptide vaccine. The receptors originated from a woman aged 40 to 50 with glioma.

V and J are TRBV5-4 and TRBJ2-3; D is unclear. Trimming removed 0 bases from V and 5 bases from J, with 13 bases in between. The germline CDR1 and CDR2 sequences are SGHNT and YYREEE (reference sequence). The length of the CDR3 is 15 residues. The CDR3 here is CASSLGIGQQDTQYF. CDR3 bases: TGTGCCAGCAGCTTGGGGATAGGGCAACAAGATACGCAGTATTTT.

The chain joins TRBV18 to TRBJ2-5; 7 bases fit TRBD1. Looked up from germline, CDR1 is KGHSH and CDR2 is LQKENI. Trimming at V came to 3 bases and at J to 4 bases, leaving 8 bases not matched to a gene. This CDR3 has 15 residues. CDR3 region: CASSPSDRTRETQYF. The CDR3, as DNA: TGTGCCAGCTCACCCTCGGACAGGACCCGAGAGACCCAGTACTTC.

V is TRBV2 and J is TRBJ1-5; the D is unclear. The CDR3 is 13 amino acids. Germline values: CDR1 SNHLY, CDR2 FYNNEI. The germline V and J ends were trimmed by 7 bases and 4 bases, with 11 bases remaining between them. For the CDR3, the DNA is TGTGCCAGCATTCAAGAAGCGAATCAGCCCCAGCATTTT. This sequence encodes CASIQEANQPQHF.

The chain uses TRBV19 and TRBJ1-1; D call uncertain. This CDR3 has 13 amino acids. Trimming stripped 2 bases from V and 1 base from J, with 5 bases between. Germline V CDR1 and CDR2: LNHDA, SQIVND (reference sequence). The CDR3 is CASSIMGNTEAFF. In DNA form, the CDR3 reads TGTGCCAGTAGTATAATGGGGAACACTGAAGCTTTCTTT.

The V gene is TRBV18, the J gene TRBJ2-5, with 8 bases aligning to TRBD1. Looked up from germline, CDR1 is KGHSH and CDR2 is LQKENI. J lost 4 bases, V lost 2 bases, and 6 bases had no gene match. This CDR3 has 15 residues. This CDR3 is CASSPIQGAGETQYF. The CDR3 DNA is TGTGCCAGCTCACCAATTCAGGGGGCTGGAGAGACCCAGTACTTC.

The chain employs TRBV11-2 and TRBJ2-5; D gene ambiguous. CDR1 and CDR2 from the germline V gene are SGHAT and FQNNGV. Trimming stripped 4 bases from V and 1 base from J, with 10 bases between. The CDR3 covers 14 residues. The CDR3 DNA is TGTGCCAGCAGCTATGTCGGCAGCCAAGAGACCCAGTACTTC. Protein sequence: CASSYVGSQETQYF. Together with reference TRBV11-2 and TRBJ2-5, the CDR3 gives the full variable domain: EAGVAQSPRYKIIEKRQSVAFWCNPISGHATLYWYQQILGQGPKLLIQFQNNGVVDDSQLPKDRFSAERLKGVDSTLKIQPAKLEDSAVYLCASSYVGSQETQYFGPGTRLLVL.

The CDR3: CASSDPGGPGNQPQHF. CDR3 coding DNA: TGTGCCAGCAGTGACCCTGGGGGGCCTGGCAATCAGCCCCAGCATTTT. This chain connects TRBV6-1 to TRBJ1-5, with D perhaps TRBD1 (6 bases). This CDR3 region has 16 residues. CDR1 is MNHNS, CDR2 SASEGT, per germline. V lost 3 bases, J lost 2 bases, and 14 bases lay in between.

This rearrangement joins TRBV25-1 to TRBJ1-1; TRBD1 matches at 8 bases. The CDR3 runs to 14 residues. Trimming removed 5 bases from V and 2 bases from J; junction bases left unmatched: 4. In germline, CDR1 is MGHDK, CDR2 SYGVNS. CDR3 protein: CASSYRGSNTEAFF. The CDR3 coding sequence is TGTGCCAGCAGTTACAGGGGGTCCAACACTGAAGCTTTCTTT.

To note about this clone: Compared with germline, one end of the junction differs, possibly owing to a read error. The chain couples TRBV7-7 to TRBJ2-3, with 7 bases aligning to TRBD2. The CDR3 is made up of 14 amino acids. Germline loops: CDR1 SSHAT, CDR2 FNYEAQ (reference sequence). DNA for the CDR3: TGTGCTAGCAGTCAGCGGGGCAACACAGATACGCAGTATTTT. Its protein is CASSQRGNTDTQYF.

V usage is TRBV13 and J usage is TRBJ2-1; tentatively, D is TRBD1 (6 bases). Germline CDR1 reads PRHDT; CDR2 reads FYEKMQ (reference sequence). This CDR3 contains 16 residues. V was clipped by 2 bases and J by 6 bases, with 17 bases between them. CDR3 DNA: TGTGCCAGCAGCTTAATTGGGGGCAAAACGGCCAATGAGCAGTTCTTC. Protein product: CASSLIGGKTANEQFF.

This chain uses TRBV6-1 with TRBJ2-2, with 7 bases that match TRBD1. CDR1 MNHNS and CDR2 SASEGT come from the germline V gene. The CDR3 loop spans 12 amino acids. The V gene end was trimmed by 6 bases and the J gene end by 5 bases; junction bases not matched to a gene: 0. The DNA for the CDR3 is TGTGCCAGCAGGACAGGGACCGGGGAGCTGTTTTTT. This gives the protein CASRTGTGELFF.

The CDR3 region is CASRGGGAFF. The CDR3 DNA sequence: TGTGCCAGCAGAGGGGGAGGGGCTTTCTTT. The V gene is TRBV25-1, the J gene TRBJ1-1; possibly TRBD1 for D (6 bases). The V gene's germline CDR1 is MGHDK and CDR2 SYGVNS. Trimming removed 6 bases from V and 11 bases from J, with 10 bases in between. This CDR3 comprises 10 residues.

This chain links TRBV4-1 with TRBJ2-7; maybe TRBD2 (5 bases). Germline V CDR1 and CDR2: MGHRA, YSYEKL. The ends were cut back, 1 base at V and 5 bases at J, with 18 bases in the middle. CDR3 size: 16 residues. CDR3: CASSQVGASRYDEQYF. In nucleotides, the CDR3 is TGCGCCAGCAGCCAAGTAGGTGCTAGCCGATATGACGAGCAGTACTTC.

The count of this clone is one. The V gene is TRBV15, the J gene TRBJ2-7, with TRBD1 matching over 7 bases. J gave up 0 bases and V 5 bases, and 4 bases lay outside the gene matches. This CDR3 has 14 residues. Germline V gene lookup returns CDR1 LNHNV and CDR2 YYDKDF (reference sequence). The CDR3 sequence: CATSDREGSYEQYF. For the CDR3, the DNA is TGTGCCACCAGCGACAGGGAAGGCTCCTACGAGCAGTACTTC.

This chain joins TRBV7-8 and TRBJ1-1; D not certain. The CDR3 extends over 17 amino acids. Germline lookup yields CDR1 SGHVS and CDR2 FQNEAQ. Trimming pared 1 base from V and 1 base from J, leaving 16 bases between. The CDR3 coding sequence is TGTGCCAGCAGCTTAGGAGGTTGGGGAGTACCGAACACTGAAGCTTTCTTT. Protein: CASSLGGWGVPNTEAFF. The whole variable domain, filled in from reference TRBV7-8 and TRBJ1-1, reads GAGVSQSPRYKVAKRGQDVALRCDPISGHVSLFWYQQALGQGPEFLTYFQNEAQLDKSGLPSDRFFAERPEGSVSTLKIQRTQQEDSAVYLCASSLGGWGVPNTEAFFGQGTRLTVV.

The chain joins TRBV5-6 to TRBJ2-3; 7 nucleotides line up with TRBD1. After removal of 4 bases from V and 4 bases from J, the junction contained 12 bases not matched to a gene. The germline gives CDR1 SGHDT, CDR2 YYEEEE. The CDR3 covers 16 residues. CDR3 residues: CASSLLTGVGADTQYF. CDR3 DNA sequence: TGTGCCAGCAGCCTATTAACAGGGGTTGGGGCAGATACGCAGTATTTT.

This chain's CDR3 is CASSEGTSLETQYF. CDR3 bases: TGCGCCAGCAGCGAGGGGACTAGCCTAGAGACCCAGTACTTC. V usage is TRBV10-1 and J usage is TRBJ2-5, with 9 bases identical to TRBD2. This CDR3 has 14 amino acids. V lost 6 bases and J lost 4; bases outside the gene matches: 6. CDR1 and CDR2 (germline): WNHNN, SYGVQD (reference sequence).

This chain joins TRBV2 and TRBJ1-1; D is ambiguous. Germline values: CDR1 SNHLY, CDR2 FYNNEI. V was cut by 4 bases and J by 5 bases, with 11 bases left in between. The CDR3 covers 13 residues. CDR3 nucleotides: TGTGCCAGCAGTGCGAGAGACCTGACTGAAGCTTTCTTT. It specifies CASSARDLTEAFF.